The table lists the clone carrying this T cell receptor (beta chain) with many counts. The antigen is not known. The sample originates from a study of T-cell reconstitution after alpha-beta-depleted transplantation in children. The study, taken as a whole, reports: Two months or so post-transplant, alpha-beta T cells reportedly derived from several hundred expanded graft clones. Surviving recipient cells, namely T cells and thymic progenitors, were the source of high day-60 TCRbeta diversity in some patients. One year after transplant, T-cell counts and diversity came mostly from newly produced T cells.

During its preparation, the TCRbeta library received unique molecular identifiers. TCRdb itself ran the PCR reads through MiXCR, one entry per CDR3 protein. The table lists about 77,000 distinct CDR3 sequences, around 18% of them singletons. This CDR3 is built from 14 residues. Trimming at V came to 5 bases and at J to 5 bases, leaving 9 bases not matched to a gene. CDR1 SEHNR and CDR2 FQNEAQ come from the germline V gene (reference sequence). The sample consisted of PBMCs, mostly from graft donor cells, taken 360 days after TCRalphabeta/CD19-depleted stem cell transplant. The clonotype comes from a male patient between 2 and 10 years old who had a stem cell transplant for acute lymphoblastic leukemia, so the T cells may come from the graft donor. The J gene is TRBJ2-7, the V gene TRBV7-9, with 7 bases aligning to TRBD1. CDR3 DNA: TGTGCCAGCAGCCGCGAGGACAGGCCGCACGAGCAGTACTTC. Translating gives CASSREDRPHEQYF.